This is a list of T cell receptor beta chains from one sample in a study of cytomegalovirus exposure and HLA in healthy donors. Generated by immunoSEQ multiplex PCR, the TCRdb table keeps only in-frame clones and is missing some. Here the sample spans 65,000 to 80,000 clones, 94% being singletons. Sequenced: PBMCs. The source is a woman under 30 in good health and CMV-seropositive. Each CDR3 is given with its conserved first and last residue.

TRBV6-5	TRBJ1-5	CASSQKQGGNQPQHF
TRBV19	TRBJ2-7	CASSMQGTGLHEQYF
TRBV4-3	TRBJ1-5	CASSQDVYNQPQHF
TRBV7-2	TRBJ1-1	CASSLALRGWTEAFF
TRBV9	TRBJ2-1	CASSGSGRTYNEQFF
TRBV5-4	TRBJ1-2	CATSPSEGSGYTF
TRBV28	TRBJ1-3	CASSLFRTGTGNTIYF
TRBV9	TRBJ2-5	CASSVRDRALQYF
TRBV19	TRBJ2-1	CASSIVPTYNEQFF
TRBV27	NA	CASSSNPPSGGAYEQYF
TRBV7-3	TRBJ2-6	CASSPDTNSGANVLTF
TRBV4-2	TRBJ1-2	CASSQFRDREMVGYGYTF
TRBV19	TRBJ1-3	CASSHYGDSLGNTIYF
TRBV29-1	TRBJ2-5	CSVPGRTGQETQYF
TRBV19	TRBJ1-4	CASSIRTGAEKLFF
TRBV10-1	TRBJ2-7	CASSESWRGTSYEQYF
TRBV30	TRBJ2-3	CAWSQGGGADTQYF
TRBV27	TRBJ2-3	CASSGPGTGEPDTQYF
TRBV28	TRBJ2-5	CASTPTGGLETQYF
TRBV28	TRBJ1-4	CASSIIQGAGEKLFF
TRBV5-1	TRBJ1-1	CASSLVSGDTEAFF
TRBV18	TRBJ1-2	CASSPGQGANYGYTF
TRBV7-3	TRBJ1-1	CASSLIPPVTSEAFF
TRBV5-6	TRBJ1-6	CASSQVRGGNSPLHF
TRBV19	TRBJ1-2	CASNDRGMGYGYTF
TRBV27	TRBJ2-7	CASSLYWGVPGLAGGPYEQYF
TRBV9	TRBJ1-2	CASSARGQGMNYGYTF
TRBV9	TRBJ2-2	CASSVSSGLNTGELFF
TRBV30	TRBJ1-5	CASGAQQNQPQHF
TRBV9	TRBJ2-1	CASSYLVASGGDNEQFF
TRBV18	TRBJ1-2	CASSIYQIGTGDLYGYTF
TRBV4-1	TRBJ1-6	CASSQEGQVGDSPLHF
TRBV27	TRBJ2-7	CASKMSRDYIYEQYF
TRBV27	TRBJ2-3	CASTYFQIGGEAEGGTQYF
TRBV2	TRBJ2-1	CASRDLAVSVDEQFF
TRBV29-1	TRBJ2-5	CSVEVTNQETQYF
TRBV27	TRBJ1-1	CATSERGNTEAFF
TRBV27	TRBJ2-7	CASSSDSGTAIYEQYF
TRBV4-3	TRBJ1-6	CASSQEHTASPLHF
TRBV27	TRBJ2-7	CASSLASMTGIEQYF
TRBV19	TRBJ2-7	CASGQHYEQYF
TRBV11-2	TRBJ1-5	CASSLAREGQPQHF
TRBV2	TRBJ1-4	CASTKERNEKLFF
TRBV28	TRBJ2-7	CASSLTGNEQYF
TRBV18	TRBJ2-3	CASSPPNRGYSDTQYF
TRBV30	TRBJ1-3	CAWGQTGNTIYF